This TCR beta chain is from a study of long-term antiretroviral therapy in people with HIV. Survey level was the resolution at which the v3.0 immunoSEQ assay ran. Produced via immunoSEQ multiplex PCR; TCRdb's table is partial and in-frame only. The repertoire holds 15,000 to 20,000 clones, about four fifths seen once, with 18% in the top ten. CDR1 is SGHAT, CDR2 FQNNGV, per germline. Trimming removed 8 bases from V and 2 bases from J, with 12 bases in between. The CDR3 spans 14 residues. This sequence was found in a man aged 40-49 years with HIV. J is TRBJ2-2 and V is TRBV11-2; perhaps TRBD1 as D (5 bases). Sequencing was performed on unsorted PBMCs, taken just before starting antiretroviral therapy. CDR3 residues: CASSRRGNTGELFF. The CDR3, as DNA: TGTGCCAGCTCACGAAGGGGAAACACCGGGGAGCTGTTTTTT. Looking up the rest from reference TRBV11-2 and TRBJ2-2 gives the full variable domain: EAGVAQSPRYKIIEKRQSVAFWCNPISGHATLYWYQQILGQGPKLLIQFQNNGVVDDSQLPKDRFSAERLKGVDSTLKIQPAKLEDSAVYLCASSRRGNTGELFFGEGSRLTVL.